These T cell receptor beta chains were read from a single sample in a study of T cells in Graves' hyperthyroidism and ophthalmopathy. TCRdb passed the multiplex PCR reads through MiXCR, listing each CDR3 protein once. The data contain 500,000 to 600,000 distinct CDR3 sequences, over 15% of them singletons. What was sequenced was blood. All receptors derive from a woman aged 18-29 years with Graves' hyperthyroidism. The CDR3 runs from the conserved cysteine through the conserved F or W. D genes are given only for firm matches. Not every row has a clone size; where given, it reads once, few, many or a size class.

D gene: .; V gene: TRBV4-2; J gene: TRBJ2-3; clone size: .; CDR3 DNA: TGTGCCAGCAGCCAGGAACATAACACAGATACGCAGTATTTT; CDR3 protein: CASSQEHNTDTQYF
D gene: .; V gene: TRBV29-1; J gene: TRBJ2-5; clone size: .; CDR3 DNA: TGCAGCGTTGAATTAGGGCAGCGCGTGGAGACCCAGTACTTC; CDR3 protein: CSVELGQRVETQYF
D gene: TRBD1; V gene: TRBV20-1; J gene: TRBJ1-2; clone size: .; CDR3 DNA: TGCAGTGCTATAATACCGGGACAGGGGGCGCGTGGCTACACCTTC; CDR3 protein: CSAIIPGQGARGYTF
D gene: TRBD2; V gene: TRBV6-2/TRBV6-3; J gene: TRBJ2-1; clone size: few; CDR3 DNA: TGTGCCAGCAGAAACAGGGGACTAGCTGCCCATGAGCAGTTCTTC; CDR3 protein: CASRNRGLAAHEQFF
D gene: TRBD1; V gene: TRBV19; J gene: TRBJ2-7; clone size: .; CDR3 DNA: TGTGCCAGTAGTCGAGGCCGGGACAGGGCCTACGAGCAGTACTTC; CDR3 protein: CASSRGRDRAYEQYF
D gene: .; V gene: TRBV20-1; J gene: TRBJ2-3; clone size: few; CDR3 DNA: TGCAGTGCTAGTACGGTTCTGAGCACAGATACGCAGTATTTT; CDR3 protein: CSASTVLSTDTQYF
D gene: .; V gene: TRBV19; J gene: TRBJ2-2; clone size: .; CDR3 DNA: TGTGCCAGTAGTATAGTGGGGACCGGGGAGCTGTTTTTT; CDR3 protein: CASSIVGTGELFF
D gene: .; V gene: TRBV11-2; J gene: TRBJ2-5; clone size: many; CDR3 DNA: TGTGCCAGCAGCTTTCGCCGCGAGCAGGAGACCCAGTACTTC; CDR3 protein: CASSFRREQETQYF
D gene: .; V gene: TRBV7-2; J gene: TRBJ2-5; clone size: many; CDR3 DNA: TGTGCCAGCAGCTTAGACTGGTACCAAGAGACCCAGTACTTC; CDR3 protein: CASSLDWYQETQYF
D gene: TRBD1; V gene: TRBV3-1; J gene: TRBJ1-5; clone size: many; CDR3 DNA: TGTGCCGGATGGGGACAGGGGGCAAGGCAGCCCCAGCATTTT; CDR3 protein: CAGWGQGARQPQHF
D gene: TRBD2; V gene: TRBV19; J gene: TRBJ2-1; clone size: .; CDR3 DNA: TGTGCCAGTAGTCATACTAGCGGAAGCTCCTACAATGAGCAGTTCTTC; CDR3 protein: CASSHTSGSSYNEQFF
D gene: .; V gene: TRBV3-1; J gene: TRBJ1-2; clone size: .; CDR3 DNA: TGTGCCAGCAGCCGGGCCCCCGGAGAGGGCTATGGCTACACCTTC; CDR3 protein: CASSRAPGEGYGYTF
D gene: .; V gene: TRBV4-3; J gene: TRBJ2-1; clone size: few; CDR3 DNA: TGCGCCAGCAGCCAAGGGTTTAGCTCCTACAATGAGCAGTTCTTC; CDR3 protein: CASSQGFSSYNEQFF
D gene: .; V gene: TRBV10-2; J gene: TRBJ2-1; clone size: .; CDR3 DNA: TGCGCCACCCAATCGGGCGTCTACAATGAGCAGTTCTTC; CDR3 protein: CATQSGVYNEQFF
D gene: TRBD1; V gene: TRBV6-2/TRBV6-3; J gene: TRBJ1-6; clone size: many; CDR3 DNA: TGTGCCAGCAAGACAGGGACAGCGGCTCCCACCCTCCACTTT; CDR3 protein: CASKTGTAAPTLHF
D gene: .; V gene: TRBV20-1; J gene: TRBJ1-1; clone size: few; CDR3 DNA: TGCAGCCTAACACAGGGAATGAACACTGAAGCTTTCTTT; CDR3 protein: CSLTQGMNTEAFF
D gene: .; V gene: TRBV7-9; J gene: TRBJ1-1; clone size: few; CDR3 DNA: TGTGCCAGCAGCTTAATGACTACTGAAGCTTTCTTT; CDR3 protein: CASSLMTTEAFF
D gene: TRBD2; V gene: TRBV29-1; J gene: TRBJ2-5; clone size: few; CDR3 DNA: TGCGCCTCAGGGAGGGGAGAAGAGACCCAGTACTTC; CDR3 protein: CASGRGEETQYF
D gene: .; V gene: TRBV15; J gene: TRBJ1-5; clone size: .; CDR3 DNA: TGTGCCGCCAGCAATGTGTTTCCGAACGACCCGCTTTTGGGGGCCCAGCATTTT; CDR3 protein: CAASNVFPNDPLLGAQHF
D gene: .; V gene: TRBV10-3; J gene: TRBJ1-2; clone size: .; CDR3 DNA: TGTGCCATCAATAGGTACAGTCTTCACTATGGCTACACCTTC; CDR3 protein: CAINRYSLHYGYTF
D gene: .; V gene: TRBV5-6; J gene: TRBJ2-5; clone size: many; CDR3 DNA: TGTGCCAGCAGCTTCGGTAGATTAGAGACCCAGTACTTC; CDR3 protein: CASSFGRLETQYF
D gene: TRBD2; V gene: TRBV10-3; J gene: TRBJ2-5; clone size: many; CDR3 DNA: TGTGCCATCAGTACCGGGACTAGCGGATCCCAAGAGACCCAGTACTTC; CDR3 protein: CAISTGTSGSQETQYF
D gene: TRBD2; V gene: TRBV19; J gene: TRBJ2-1; clone size: .; CDR3 DNA: TGTGCCAGTAGTATAGGGAGACTAGCGGGGGTGGACAATGAGCAGTTCTTC; CDR3 protein: CASSIGRLAGVDNEQFF
D gene: .; V gene: TRBV12-3/TRBV12-4; J gene: TRBJ1-3; clone size: many; CDR3 DNA: TGTGCCAGCAGTCCCGGGAGTCTCTCTGGAAACACCATATATTTT; CDR3 protein: CASSPGSLSGNTIYF
D gene: TRBD2; V gene: TRBV27; J gene: TRBJ2-1; clone size: many; CDR3 DNA: TGTGCCAGCAGTTTTAGGAGGGAGGGCGATGAGCAGTTCTTC; CDR3 protein: CASSFRREGDEQFF
D gene: .; V gene: TRBV11-2; J gene: TRBJ2-6; clone size: .; CDR3 DNA: TGTGCCAGCAGTCGTAAGGGCTCCTCTGGGGCCAACGTCCTGACTTTC; CDR3 protein: CASSRKGSSGANVLTF
D gene: .; V gene: TRBV7-9; J gene: TRBJ2-5; clone size: few; CDR3 DNA: TGTGCCAGCAGCTCCTCGACTGGGATCTTGGAGACCCAGTACTTC; CDR3 protein: CASSSSTGILETQYF
D gene: .; V gene: TRBV11-2; J gene: TRBJ2-1; clone size: few; CDR3 DNA: TGTGCCAGCAGCAGGGAGATCTCGCTAGGTGAGCAGTTCTTC; CDR3 protein: CASSREISLGEQFF
D gene: .; V gene: TRBV28; J gene: TRBJ2-5; clone size: many; CDR3 DNA: TGTGCCAGCAGTTTATCGGCAGGGTGGTCAGAGACCCAGTACTTC; CDR3 protein: CASSLSAGWSETQYF
D gene: .; V gene: TRBV7-9; J gene: TRBJ2-1; clone size: few; CDR3 DNA: TGTGCCAGCAACCTAGGTTTTCGGGATGAGCAGTTCTTC; CDR3 protein: CASNLGFRDEQFF
D gene: TRBD1; V gene: TRBV6-4; J gene: TRBJ1-1; clone size: many; CDR3 DNA: TGTGCCAGCAGCTTACAGGGGGCGGGTGGGACTGAAGCTTTCTTT; CDR3 protein: CASSLQGAGGTEAFF
D gene: .; V gene: TRBV27; J gene: TRBJ2-3; clone size: .; CDR3 DNA: TGTGCCAGCAGTTTGTATGTGGGAGTGGGAACAGATACGCAGTATTTT; CDR3 protein: CASSLYVGVGTDTQYF
D gene: TRBD2; V gene: TRBV5-1; J gene: TRBJ2-1; clone size: .; CDR3 DNA: TGCGCCAGCAGCCTACCCCGACTAGCGGACGAAGAGGGTGAGCAGTTCTTC; CDR3 protein: CASSLPRLADEEGEQFF
D gene: TRBD1; V gene: TRBV10-3; J gene: TRBJ2-3; clone size: many; CDR3 DNA: TGTGCCATCAGTTGGACAGGGGAGGCAGATACGCAGTATTTT; CDR3 protein: CAISWTGEADTQYF
D gene: .; V gene: TRBV6-1; J gene: TRBJ2-3; clone size: .; CDR3 DNA: TGTGCCAGCGGAACAGTCAGCACAGATACGCAGTATTTT; CDR3 protein: CASGTVSTDTQYF
D gene: TRBD1; V gene: TRBV6-1; J gene: TRBJ2-7; clone size: .; CDR3 DNA: TGTGCCAGCGACAGGGGCCAGTGGGAGCAGTACTTC; CDR3 protein: CASDRGQWEQYF
D gene: .; V gene: TRBV7-8; J gene: TRBJ1-4; clone size: few; CDR3 DNA: TGTGCCAGCAGTCAACACGAGGGGCAGTTATATGAAAAACTGTTTTTT; CDR3 protein: CASSQHEGQLYEKLFF
D gene: TRBD1; V gene: TRBV7-3; J gene: TRBJ2-3; clone size: .; CDR3 DNA: TGTGCCAGCAGCATGGGACAGGGGACAGATACGCAGTATTTT; CDR3 protein: CASSMGQGTDTQYF
D gene: TRBD2; V gene: TRBV7-2; J gene: TRBJ2-1; clone size: .; CDR3 DNA: TGTGCCAGCAGCGTTACTAGCGGGAGGGGCTGGAATGAGCAGTTCTTC; CDR3 protein: CASSVTSGRGWNEQFF
D gene: TRBD1; V gene: TRBV6-1; J gene: TRBJ1-4; clone size: .; CDR3 DNA: TGTGCCAGCAGTTCCGGACAGGGGGCGACGAGTGAAAAACTGTTTTTT; CDR3 protein: CASSSGQGATSEKLFF
D gene: .; V gene: TRBV10-3; J gene: TRBJ1-1; clone size: many; CDR3 DNA: TGTGCCATCAGTGATGGGGGAATGAACACTGAAGCTTTCTTT; CDR3 protein: CAISDGGMNTEAFF
D gene: .; V gene: TRBV6-5; J gene: TRBJ2-1; clone size: few; CDR3 DNA: TGTGCCAGCAGTTACTCGGGGGTTTCCTACAATGAGCAGTTCTTC; CDR3 protein: CASSYSGVSYNEQFF
D gene: .; V gene: TRBV4-3; J gene: TRBJ2-4; clone size: .; CDR3 DNA: TGCGCCAGCAGCGCCACACAGGGAATAGGTGCTAGAAACATTCAGTACTTC; CDR3 protein: CASSATQGIGARNIQYF
D gene: TRBD2; V gene: TRBV3-1; J gene: TRBJ2-5; clone size: few; CDR3 DNA: TGTGCCAGCAGGAGAGGACTAGCGGGGGAAGAGACCCAGTACTTC; CDR3 protein: CASRRGLAGEETQYF
D gene: .; V gene: TRBV15; J gene: TRBJ1-1; clone size: once; CDR3 DNA: TGTGCCACCAGCAGAGTTGGCTCCGAAGCTTTCTTT; CDR3 protein: CATSRVGSEAFF
D gene: TRBD2; V gene: TRBV19; J gene: TRBJ2-7; clone size: few; CDR3 DNA: TGTGCCAGTAGTATATACCGGGAGGCGGGTATTTACGAGCAGTACTTC; CDR3 protein: CASSIYREAGIYEQYF
D gene: .; V gene: TRBV28; J gene: TRBJ1-2; clone size: .; CDR3 DNA: TGTGCCAGCAGTTTAGGAGGGTCGGATAACTATGGCTACACCTTC; CDR3 protein: CASSLGGSDNYGYTF
D gene: .; V gene: TRBV20-1; J gene: TRBJ2-2; clone size: .; CDR3 DNA: TGCAGTGCTAGAACTCTGGACAGTGATGCCGGGGAGCTGTTTTTT; CDR3 protein: CSARTLDSDAGELFF
D gene: TRBD2; V gene: TRBV5-1; J gene: TRBJ2-1; clone size: many; CDR3 DNA: TGCGCCAGCAGCTTGGGACTAGCGGGAGTTCAGAATGAGCAGTTCTTC; CDR3 protein: CASSLGLAGVQNEQFF
D gene: .; V gene: TRBV12-3/TRBV12-4; J gene: TRBJ2-1; clone size: many; CDR3 DNA: TGTGCCAGCAGTTTGGGCGGGGTTTTCTCCTACAATGAGCAGTTCTTC; CDR3 protein: CASSLGGVFSYNEQFF
D gene: TRBD2; V gene: TRBV20-1; J gene: TRBJ2-2; clone size: many; CDR3 DNA: TGCAGTGCGGCGGGGGAGAACACCGGGGAGCTGTTTTTT; CDR3 protein: CSAAGENTGELFF
D gene: TRBD2; V gene: TRBV2; J gene: TRBJ2-7; clone size: many; CDR3 DNA: TGTGCCAGCAGTGGGCCGGGACTAGCGGGAGTTTTCTCCTACGAGCAGTACTTC; CDR3 protein: CASSGPGLAGVFSYEQYF
D gene: TRBD2; V gene: TRBV27; J gene: TRBJ2-2; clone size: .; CDR3 DNA: TGTGCCAGCAGTTCTTGGACTAGCGGGAACGAGGTGCACACCGGGGAGCTGTTTTTT; CDR3 protein: CASSSWTSGNEVHTGELFF